The rows below give T cell receptor beta chains drawn from one sample of a study of regulatory T cells in long-lasting Graves disease. Using its own MiXCR run on the multiplex PCR reads, TCRdb lists one record per CDR3 protein. The repertoire includes about 470,000 distinct CDR3 sequences, roughly 20% of them detected once, and 6.5% to 8% sits in the top ten. The sample consisted of peripheral blood mononuclear cells (PBMCs), taken when the disease was refractory, from a patient treated with antithyroid drugs. Source of these receptors: a female donor with Graves disease. Each CDR3 is given with its conserved first and last residue. A D gene is named only where the DNA matches it firmly. Clone size is stated in some rows and not others, as once, few, many or a class when expanded.

TRBJ2-2 TRBD1 many TRBV28 17 TGTGCCAGCAGGTTAATCCAGGACAGGGCGAACACCGGGGAGCTGTTTTTT CASRLIQDRANTGELFF
TRBJ2-5 . many TRBV24-1 14 TGTGCCACCAGTGATTTGAGGAGTGGCGAGACCCAGTACTTC CATSDLRSGETQYF
TRBJ2-7 . . TRBV9 19 TGTGCCAGCAGCGTAGTCCCCGCCGGAGGGAAGCGGGCCATTAGGGAGCAGTACTTC CASSVVPAGGKRAIREQYF
TRBJ2-2 TRBD1 . TRBV27 15 TGTGCCAGCAGCCGGACAGGGGACTTCGGCGGGGAGCTGTTTTTT CASSRTGDFGGELFF
TRBJ1-2 . many TRBV2 12 TGTGCCAGCAGTTCTACAGGAGCTGGCTACACCTTC CASSSTGAGYTF
TRBJ2-1 . once TRBV20-1 12 TGCAGTGCTAGATACAGCGGCAATGAGCAGTTCTTC CSARYSGNEQFF
TRBJ1-6 . many TRBV3-1 13 TGTGCCAGCAACGGGGCCAGGGGTTCACCCCTCCACTTT CASNGARGSPLHF
TRBJ2-7 TRBD1 . TRBV7-7 15 TGTGCTAGCAGCTTCAGACAGGGGAAGGCCTACGAGCAGTACTTC CASSFRQGKAYEQYF
TRBJ2-7 TRBD1 many TRBV7-8 14 TGTGCCAGCAGCTTTAGGACAGGGATGCACGAGCAGTACTTC CASSFRTGMHEQYF
TRBJ2-6 . many TRBV2 14 TGTGCCAGCAGTGTTTTGTGGGGGGCCAACGTCCTGACTTTC CASSVLWGANVLTF
TRBJ1-5 . few TRBV19 15 TGTGCCAGTAGTATAGGCGGATCCTGGGGTCAGCCCCAGCATTTT CASSIGGSWGQPQHF
TRBJ2-7 . few TRBV3-1 13 TGTGCCAGCAGCCGCGGGACCTCGGGCGAGCAGTACTTC CASSRGTSGEQYF
TRBJ1-4 TRBD1 few TRBV10-3 14 TGTGCCATCAGTGACTCAGACAGGGGTGAAAAACTGTTTTTT CAISDSDRGEKLFF
TRBJ1-5 TRBD1 . TRBV2 13 TGTGCCAGCAGTCAGGGGGCAAGTCAGCCCCAGCATTTT CASSQGASQPQHF
TRBJ2-7 . many TRBV28 14 TGTGCCAGCAGTTTCCGACGGGGAAACTACGAGCAGTACTTC CASSFRRGNYEQYF
TRBJ2-7 . few TRBV5-1 14 TGCGCCAGCAGTAGAAGGGATGCTGGGGGGGAGCAGTACTTC CASSRRDAGGEQYF
TRBJ2-7 TRBD2 few TRBV5-1 12 TGCGCCAGCGCACTAGCGGGCTACGAGCAGTACTTC CASALAGYEQYF
TRBJ2-7 TRBD1 many TRBV18 15 TGTGCCAGCTCACAAACGTGGACAGGTGACTACGAGCAGTACTTC CASSQTWTGDYEQYF
TRBJ2-4 . . TRBV3-2 19 TGTGCCAGCAGCCAAGACGAAGCGGGTCCCCGGAGGGCCAAAAACATTCAGTACTTC CASSQDEAGPRRAKNIQYF
TRBJ1-1 . . TRBV20-1 10 TGCAGCGCAAAACGGTCTGAAGCTTTCTTT CSAKRSEAFF
TRBJ1-4 . few TRBV7-2 18 TGTGCCAGCAGCTTGAAGATCCCACCGGGACCTGGGCTTGAAAAACTGTTTTTT CASSLKIPPGPGLEKLFF
TRBJ2-7 . . TRBV29-1 14 TGCAGCGTTCTTTCAGGGGGGCTCGCCTACGAGCAGTACTTC CSVLSGGLAYEQYF
TRBJ2-7 TRBD1 few TRBV5-4 14 TGTGCCAGCAGCTCGCCGGGACAGAACTACGAGCAGTACTTC CASSSPGQNYEQYF
TRBJ1-3 . few TRBV30 11 TGTGCCTCGAGGGTGGGGGTCACCATATATTTT CASRVGVTIYF
TRBJ1-6 . few TRBV13 14 TGTGCCAGCAGCTTAGCGGCTCCCAATTCACCCCTCCACTTT CASSLAAPNSPLHF
TRBJ2-2 . . TRBV6-5 21 TGTGCCAGCAGTTACGATTATCTGAGACAGCCCGGGATCCGGAACACCGGGGAGCTGTTTTTT CASSYDYLRQPGIRNTGELFF
TRBJ2-5 TRBD2 few TRBV7-3 16 TGTGCCAGCAGCCCAGGTTTCGGGAGGGGAGGAGAGACCCAGTACTTC CASSPGFGRGGETQYF
TRBJ1-5 TRBD1 . TRBV20-1 11 TGCAGTGCGACAGGGAATCAGGCCCAGCATTTT CSATGNQAQHF
TRBJ1-2 . . TRBV7-3 15 TGTGCCAGCAGCTTAATCCCCGATGGTAACTATGGCTACACCTTC CASSLIPDGNYGYTF
TRBJ1-2 TRBD1 few TRBV7-9 14 TGTGCCAGCAGCCATTCCGGGACAGACTATGGCTACACCTTC CASSHSGTDYGYTF
TRBJ2-7 TRBD1 many TRBV6-1 13 TGTGCCAGCAGTGCGGGACAGAACTACGAGCAGTACTTC CASSAGQNYEQYF
TRBJ2-2 TRBD2 . TRBV20-1 17 TGCAGTGCTAGACCACTAGCGGGAGTATCGGACACCGGGGAGCTGTTTTTT CSARPLAGVSDTGELFF
TRBJ2-5 TRBD1 many TRBV6-1 13 TGTGCCAGCAGCAACGACAGGGGAGAGACCCAGTACTTC CASSNDRGETQYF
TRBJ2-3 . . TRBV5-1 15 TGCGCCAGCAGCCCGCAGGGGTTTAGCACAGATACGCAGTATTTT CASSPQGFSTDTQYF
TRBJ2-3 . . TRBV7-9 14 TGTGCCAGCAGCTTTGGGAGAGGGACAGATACGCAGTATTTT CASSFGRGTDTQYF
TRBJ1-6 . . TRBV20-1 14 TGCAGTGCTTCCCATGGATCGAAGGATTCACCCCTCCACTTT CSASHGSKDSPLHF
TRBJ2-7 TRBD2 few TRBV10-3 13 TGTGCCATCAGGGAGCGGGAGAGGTACGAGCAGTACTTC CAIRERERYEQYF
TRBJ2-4 . many TRBV5-1 14 TGCGCCAGCAGCTTGGTTGGAGGGCAAAACATTCAGTACTTC CASSLVGGQNIQYF
TRBJ1-1 . . TRBV29-1 12 TGCAGCGCCCTACCCGATAACACTGAAGCTTTCTTT CSALPDNTEAFF
TRBJ2-5 TRBD2 many TRBV11-2 15 TGTGCCAGCAGCTCTTCAGCGGGAGGGACAGAGACCCAGTACTTC CASSSSAGGTETQYF